This T cell receptor (beta chain) was found in a study of CXCR3-negative and CXCR3-positive naive CD8 T cells. The TRB libraries of cDNA were built by UMI-labeled 5' RACE. Using the 5' RACE reads, TCRdb records one entry per CDR3 protein without DNA. The repertoire table contains 50,000 to 60,000 distinct CDR3 sequences. CDR1 SEHNR and CDR2 FQNEAQ come from the germline V gene (reference sequence). The CDR3 consists of 13 residues. Comments on this clonotype: As yet, its antigen is unknown.

General observations from the study: Comparison of naive cells showed more hydrophobic TRB CDR3s in CXCR3-positive than in CXCR3-negative naive cells.

The genes are TRBV7-9 and TRBJ1-5; absent DNA, TCRdb's TRBD1 call cannot be checked. Sequences were obtained from naive CXCR3+ CD8+ T cells from blood. Subset given: CD45RO-CCR7+CD27+CD95- naive CD8+ T cells expressing CXCR3 (TNR3+). The origin of this receptor is a human donor in good health. Some clones in this sample may be carry-over from other donors' samples. Here the CDR3 reads CASSGTGDQPQHF. The whole variable domain, remainder taken from reference TRBV7-9 and TRBJ1-5, is DTGVSQNPRHKITKRGQNVTFRCDPISEHNRLYWYRQTLGQGPEFLTYFQNEAQLEKSRLLSDRFSAERPKGSFSTLEIQRTEQGDSAMYLCASSGTGDQPQHFGDGTRLSIL.